This TCR beta chain is from a study of tumor and adjacent non-tumor tissue in lung cancer. This sample's RNA came from whole unsorted tissue. This CDR3 region has 15 residues. The V and J ends lost 5 bases and 4 bases, in that order; junction bases with no gene match: 7. TCRbeta libraries were built with three rounds of nested PCR, modified from ARM-PCR. TCRdb re-analysed the multiplex PCR reads in MiXCR, keeping a single row per CDR3 protein. The sample comprises over 110,000 distinct CDR3 sequences, approximately 64% of which are singletons, and about 20% rests with the top ten. Sample: lung tumor tissue. The source of this sequence is a man aged 60-69 years with small cell lung cancer. The V gene is TRBV12-3 or TRBV12-4, the J gene TRBJ1-2; 10 bases map to TRBD1. CDR3 sequence (DNA): TGTGCCAGCAGTCCGTCCGGGACAGGGGTCTATGGCTACACCTTC. Translated: CASSPSGTGVYGYTF.